This is a list of T cell receptor beta chains from one sample in a study of T-cell memory formation after mild COVID-19. TCRdb re-derived calls from the 5' RACE reads in MiXCR, one entry per CDR3 protein. The sample includes about 270,000 distinct CDR3 sequences, about a sixth of them seen just once. Specimen: PBMCs or a T cell subset sorted from them (not recorded which). The receptor set was obtained from a man younger than 35 who had mild COVID-19 (a few samples of this study predate the infection). Cell type and time point are not known. Each CDR3 is given with its conserved first and last residue. A D gene is named only where the DNA matches it firmly. Rows may omit the clone size; those that give it use once, few, many or a size class.

NA	TRBV3-1	few	TRBJ2-2	CASSQIRGVAGELFF	TGTGCCAGCAGCCAAATCCGCGGGGTAGCCGGGGAGCTGTTTTTT
NA	TRBV7-2	NA	TRBJ2-3	CASSLEVRAPDTQYF	TGTGCCAGCAGCTTAGAAGTCAGGGCCCCAGATACGCAGTATTTT
NA	TRBV5-5	few	TRBJ2-7	CASSFRDEQYF	TGTGCCAGCAGTTTTAGGGACGAGCAGTACTTC
TRBD1	TRBV10-3	NA	TRBJ2-2	CAIGRQGLSTGELFF	TGTGCCATCGGACGACAGGGATTGTCCACCGGGGAGCTGTTTTTT
NA	TRBV4-3	few	TRBJ1-1	CASSQDTWETEAFF	TGCGCCAGCAGCCAAGATACATGGGAGACTGAAGCTTTCTTT
TRBD1	TRBV20-1	few	TRBJ2-7	CSAPIGTGDEQYF	TGCAGTGCTCCAATTGGGACAGGGGACGAGCAGTACTTC
NA	TRBV11-2	NA	TRBJ2-5	CASSSDPVGETQYF	TGTGCCAGCAGCTCGGATCCGGTCGGGGAGACCCAGTACTTC
NA	TRBV7-9	NA	TRBJ2-5	CASAPLQETQYF	TGTGCCAGCGCTCCCCTCCAGGAGACCCAGTACTTC
TRBD2	TRBV6-5	few	TRBJ2-3	CASRGTSRDTQYF	TGTGCCAGCAGGGGGACTAGCCGGGATACGCAGTATTTT
NA	TRBV6-2/TRBV6-3	NA	TRBJ1-5	CASNGLTGNQPQHF	TGTGCCAGCAATGGACTTACCGGAAATCAGCCCCAGCATTTT
TRBD1	TRBV5-4	few	TRBJ2-1	CASSAAGGSEQFF	TGTGCCAGCAGCGCGGCAGGGGGCTCTGAGCAGTTCTTC
TRBD1	TRBV4-2	NA	TRBJ2-7	CASSQAADRGRYEQYF	TGTGCCAGCAGCCAAGCCGCGGACAGGGGGAGGTACGAGCAGTACTTC
NA	TRBV3-1	many	TRBJ2-5	CASSHGRREETQYF	TGTGCCAGCAGCCACGGAAGGAGGGAAGAGACCCAGTACTTC
NA	TRBV5-1	few	TRBJ2-2	CASSRLESNTGELFF	TGCGCCAGCAGCCGCCTCGAATCGAACACCGGGGAGCTGTTTTTT
NA	TRBV12-3/TRBV12-4	few	TRBJ1-6	CASSYGRNSPLHF	TGTGCCAGCAGTTATGGGAGGAATTCACCCCTCCACTTT
TRBD1	TRBV5-1	NA	TRBJ2-7	CASSPMGQGGDEQYF	TGCGCCAGCAGCCCCATGGGACAGGGTGGCGACGAGCAGTACTTC
NA	TRBV20-1	many	TRBJ1-6	CSARKTDSSYNSPLHF	TGCAGTGCTAGAAAGACGGACAGCTCCTATAATTCACCCCTCCACTTT
TRBD2	TRBV5-6	NA	TRBJ2-5	CASSLASGAVRETQYF	TGTGCCAGCAGCTTGGCTAGCGGGGCGGTACGAGAGACCCAGTACTTC
NA	TRBV5-1	many	TRBJ1-4	CASSLAMYGGELFF	TGCGCCAGCAGCTTGGCAATGTATGGGGGAGAACTGTTTTTT
NA	TRBV6-6	few	TRBJ2-3	CASSGAYTDTQYF	TGTGCCAGCAGTGGCGCTTACACAGATACGCAGTATTTT
NA	TRBV20-1	NA	TRBJ1-2	CSAPLQGYGYTF	TGCAGTGCCCCGTTACAGGGCTATGGCTACACCTTC
NA	TRBV7-3	NA	TRBJ1-1	CASSFGQITEAFF	TGTGCCAGCAGCTTCGGACAGATCACTGAAGCTTTCTTT
TRBD1	TRBV28	few	TRBJ1-2	CASSSRGQGAGYTF	TGTGCCAGCAGTTCGAGAGGACAGGGGGCCGGCTACACCTTC
NA	TRBV5-1	few	TRBJ2-2	CASSLTGKSGELFF	TGCGCCAGCAGCTTGACAGGGAAGTCCGGGGAGCTGTTTTTT
TRBD1	TRBV12-3/TRBV12-4	few	TRBJ1-3	CASSPFIPGTVSGNTIYF	TGTGCCAGCAGCCCCTTTATCCCCGGGACAGTCTCTGGAAACACCATATATTTT
TRBD1	TRBV27	few	TRBJ2-3	CATRDRDAFTDTQYF	TGTGCCACCCGGGACAGGGATGCCTTCACAGATACGCAGTATTTT
TRBD1	TRBV11-3	few	TRBJ2-1	CASSPRDSPAAFF	TGTGCCAGCAGCCCCCGGGACAGCCCGGCCGCGTTCTTC
TRBD1	TRBV7-2	NA	TRBJ1-1	CASSPYDRGWDTEAFF	TGTGCCAGCAGCCCTTACGACAGGGGATGGGACACTGAAGCTTTCTTT
TRBD1	TRBV10-3	many	TRBJ2-5	CATRRKGAQEETQYF	TGTGCCACCCGGCGAAAGGGGGCTCAGGAGGAGACCCAGTACTTC
NA	TRBV12-3/TRBV12-4	few	TRBJ2-7	CASSPGGGSSYEQYF	TGTGCCAGCAGCCCTGGGGGGGGCAGCTCCTACGAGCAGTACTTC
NA	TRBV7-9	NA	TRBJ2-3	CASSLVGPQDTQYF	TGTGCCAGCAGCTTAGTGGGCCCCCAAGATACGCAGTATTTT
NA	TRBV7-3	NA	TRBJ2-2	CASSLTFSSNTGELFF	TGTGCCAGCAGCCTAACATTTTCGTCGAACACCGGGGAGCTGTTTTTT
NA	TRBV18	many	TRBJ2-2	CASSPTTGTGNTGELFF	TGTGCCAGCTCACCAACTACAGGGACGGGGAACACCGGGGAGCTGTTTTTT
NA	TRBV6-5	many	TRBJ1-2	CASSSWGADGYTF	TGTGCCAGCAGTTCGTGGGGGGCGGATGGCTACACCTTC
NA	TRBV19	few	TRBJ2-1	CASRDLGRKQFF	TGTGCCAGTAGGGATCTGGGGCGGAAACAGTTCTTC
TRBD1	TRBV9	few	TRBJ2-6	CASSARTGIGAIGANVLTF	TGTGCCAGCAGCGCTCGGACAGGGATCGGGGCGATCGGGGCCAACGTCCTGACTTTC
NA	TRBV5-1	NA	TRBJ1-4	CASSPSDNEKLFF	TGCGCCAGCAGTCCCAGCGATAATGAAAAACTGTTTTTT
TRBD2	TRBV7-2	NA	TRBJ2-7	CASSFSGGYEQYF	TGTGCCAGCAGCTTCTCGGGGGGCTACGAGCAGTACTTC
TRBD1	TRBV7-6	NA	TRBJ1-5	CASSRQGSGQPQHF	TGTGCCAGCAGCAGACAGGGTTCGGGACAGCCCCAGCATTTT
TRBD1	TRBV7-9	many	TRBJ1-4	CASSLGQVSEKLFF	TGTGCCAGCAGCCTGGGACAGGTTTCTGAAAAACTGTTTTTT
NA	TRBV7-6	many	TRBJ2-3	CASSLVGFSTDTQYF	TGTGCCAGCAGCTTAGTCGGATTTAGCACAGATACGCAGTATTTT
NA	TRBV12-3/TRBV12-4	NA	TRBJ1-2	CASSWGSANYGYTF	TGTGCCAGCAGTTGGGGTTCAGCTAACTATGGCTACACCTTC
NA	TRBV20-1	NA	TRBJ1-4	CSALFRDGDEKLFF	TGCAGTGCTCTTTTCAGGGATGGTGATGAAAAACTGTTTTTT
TRBD1	TRBV14	many	TRBJ2-7	CASSQDSTGSEQYF	TGTGCCAGCAGCCAAGATTCGACAGGGAGCGAGCAGTACTTC
NA	TRBV29-1	NA	TRBJ1-1	CSVEDMGGLNTEAFF	TGCAGCGTTGAAGATATGGGGGGTTTAAACACTGAAGCTTTCTTT
TRBD1	TRBV5-6	NA	TRBJ2-1	CASSFSGTGNYNEQFF	TGTGCCAGCAGCTTTTCGGGGACAGGGAATTACAATGAGCAGTTCTTC
NA	TRBV5-1	few	TRBJ1-6	CASSLDGTGSPLHF	TGCGCCAGCAGCTTAGACGGCACCGGATCACCCCTCCACTTT
TRBD2	TRBV20-1	NA	TRBJ2-7	CSATGGGLYEQYF	TGCAGTGCTACCGGCGGGGGGCTGTACGAGCAGTACTTC
NA	TRBV7-6	few	TRBJ1-2	CASSRGQAYGYTF	TGTGCCAGCAGCCGAGGGCAGGCCTATGGCTACACCTTC
NA	TRBV29-1	few	TRBJ2-7	CSVVTTYEQYF	TGCAGCGTTGTCACCACCTACGAGCAGTACTTC
NA	TRBV9	NA	TRBJ1-5	CASSPGVGNQPQHF	TGTGCCAGCAGCCCGGGGGTCGGCAATCAGCCCCAGCATTTT
TRBD1	TRBV28	NA	TRBJ2-1	CASSTGQDEQFF	TGTGCCAGCTCGACAGGGCAAGATGAGCAGTTCTTC